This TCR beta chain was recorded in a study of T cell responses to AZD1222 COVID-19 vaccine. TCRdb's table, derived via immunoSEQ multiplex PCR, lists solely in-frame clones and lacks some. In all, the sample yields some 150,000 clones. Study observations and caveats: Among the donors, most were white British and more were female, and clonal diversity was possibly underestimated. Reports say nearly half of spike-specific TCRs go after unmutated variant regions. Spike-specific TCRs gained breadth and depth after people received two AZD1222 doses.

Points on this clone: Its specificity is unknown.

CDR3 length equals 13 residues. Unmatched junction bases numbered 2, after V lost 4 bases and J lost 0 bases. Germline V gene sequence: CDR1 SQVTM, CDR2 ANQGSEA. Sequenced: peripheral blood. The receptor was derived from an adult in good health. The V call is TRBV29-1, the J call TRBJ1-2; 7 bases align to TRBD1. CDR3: CSVGDSPNYGYTF. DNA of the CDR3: TGCAGCGTTGGGGACAGCCCTAACTATGGCTACACCTTC.